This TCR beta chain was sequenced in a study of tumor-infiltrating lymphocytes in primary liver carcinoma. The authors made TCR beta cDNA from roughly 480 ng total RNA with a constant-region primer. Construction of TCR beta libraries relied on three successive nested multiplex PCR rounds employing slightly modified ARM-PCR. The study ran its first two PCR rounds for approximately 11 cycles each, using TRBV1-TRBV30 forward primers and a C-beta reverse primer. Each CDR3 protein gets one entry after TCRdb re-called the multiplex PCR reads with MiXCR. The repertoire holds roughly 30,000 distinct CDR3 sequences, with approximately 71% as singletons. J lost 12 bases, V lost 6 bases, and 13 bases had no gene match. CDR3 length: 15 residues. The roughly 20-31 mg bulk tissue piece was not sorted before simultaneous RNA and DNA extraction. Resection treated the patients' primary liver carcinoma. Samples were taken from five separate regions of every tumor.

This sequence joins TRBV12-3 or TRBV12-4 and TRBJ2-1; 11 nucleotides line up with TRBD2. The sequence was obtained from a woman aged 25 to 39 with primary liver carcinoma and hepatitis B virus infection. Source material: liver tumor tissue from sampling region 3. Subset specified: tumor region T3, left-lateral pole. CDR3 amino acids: CASSMPGTSGLGQFF. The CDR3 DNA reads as TGTGCCAGCAGCATGCCCGGGACTAGCGGACTTGGGCAGTTCTTC.